This record covers a single T cell receptor beta chain. One base away lies a much larger clone, so this may be a sequencing read error. Other DNA sequences in this sample translate to the same CDR3. This sample was taken from a study of shared clonotypes between healthy human individuals. Study context: Three men and a couple of women, aged 18 to 49, were donors.

Germline V gene sequence: CDR1 SQVTM, CDR2 ANQGSEA. CDR3 length equals 13 residues. The donors were adults (healthy and HIV-negative) with no recent acute infections or vaccinations. All the donors were Caucasian adults who lived in Nashville, Tennessee. Genomic DNA, for the unsorted samples, came from about 90 million PBMCs. Generated by immunoSEQ multiplex PCR, the TCRdb table keeps only in-frame clones and is missing some. The sample has around 95,000 clones, approximately 51% seen once. The receptor was isolated from a woman aged 40 to 50 in good health. Some clones in this sample may be carry-over from other donors' samples. The sample consisted of PBMCs. The chain recombines TRBV29-1 with TRBJ1-1; perhaps TRBD1 as D (5 bases). In nucleotides, the CDR3 is TGCAGCGTTGCCGTCTTGGGGGGAACTGAGGCTTTCTTT. Protein product: CSVAVLGGTEAFF.